One and the same sample provided the 5 T cell receptor beta chains below, sequenced in a study of a mutant IDH1 vaccine in newly diagnosed glioma. The repertoire was sequenced with immunoSEQ multiplex PCR; TCRdb's copy has only in-frame clones and lacks some. The top ten clones hold 4.9% of a sample with some 49,000 clones, approximately 80% of them seen once. Time point reported: week 47, end of study. Each dose delivered 300 ug of mutant IDH1 20-mer peptide subcutaneously with imiquimod. These receptors' targets are unknown. The specimen was PBMCs, collected from a glioma patient whose treatment included an IDH1 peptide vaccine. The receptors shown here come from a woman aged 40-49 years with glioma. Some clones in this sample may be carry-over from other donors' samples.

This clone was seen only a few times. The DNA of the CDR3 is TGTGCCAGCAGCGTAACGGAGAACTATGGCTACACCTTC. This translates into CASSVTENYGYTF. J is TRBJ1-2 and V is TRBV9; no clear D gene. V was trimmed by 1 base and J by 2 bases, leaving 6 bases between them. Per the germline V gene, CDR1 is SGDLS and CDR2 is YYNGEE. CDR3 length: 13 residues.

This clone was found a few times. V and J are TRBV7-8 and TRBJ2-7, with 7 bases identical to TRBD2. Losses at the gene ends were 5 bases for V and 2 bases for J; bases not matched to a gene: 12. From germline, CDR1 is SGHVS and CDR2 FQNEAQ. There are 16 residues in the CDR3. CDR3 sequence reads: CASSRMGGGLPYEQYF. In nucleotides, the CDR3 is TGTGCCAGCAGCCGAATGGGCGGGGGACTCCCCTACGAGCAGTACTTC.

This chain uses TRBV29-1 with TRBJ2-6, with 8 nucleotides matching TRBD1. Trimming cost V 5 bases and J 1 base; bases outside gene matches: 7. This CDR3 is 16 amino acids long. The germline CDR1 and CDR2 sequences are SQVTM and ANQGSEA. CDR3: CSVFRTGTSGANVLTF. The DNA of the CDR3 is TGCAGCGTTTTTCGGACAGGGACTTCTGGGGCCAACGTCCTGACTTTC.

This chain uses TRBV27 with TRBJ1-2; D is possibly TRBD1 (6 bases). Germline values: CDR1 MNHEY, CDR2 SMNVEV (reference sequence). The CDR3 totals 13 residues. The CDR3 DNA sequence: TGTGCATCTTGGGGGGGCCGGGACTATGGCTACACCTTC. Translating gives CASWGGRDYGYTF.

This clone is a singleton in its sample. V is TRBV6-5 and J is TRBJ2-1; D is undetermined. The ends were cut back, 4 bases at V and 0 bases at J, with 13 bases in the middle. There are 16 residues in the CDR3. Germline V lookup: CDR1 MNHEY, CDR2 SVGAGI. The CDR3, as DNA: TGTGCCAGCAGTTCTTACGGGCCGAGCTCCTACAATGAGCAGTTCTTC. It specifies CASSSYGPSSYNEQFF.